These 14 T cell receptor beta chains originate from one sample sequenced in a study of response to subunit inactivated influenza vaccine. One entry per CDR3 protein, called by TCRdb with MiXCR from the RT-PCR reads. The data hold about 830,000 distinct CDR3 sequences, with around a sixth observed a single time. The material was PBMCs from blood, obtained approximately 5 days after vaccination. These receptors came from a man in his fifties or sixties who received an inactivated influenza vaccine.

The chain carries TRBV5-6 and TRBJ2-7; TRBD1 matches at 10 bases. V gave up 4 bases and J gave up 5 bases; unmatched junction bases: 9. The germline CDR1 and CDR2 sequences are SGHDT and YYEEEE. The CDR3 totals 15 residues. CDR3 coding DNA: TGTGCCAGCAGCCGGACCGGGACAGGGGCCAACGAGCAGTACTTC. It codes for CASSRTGTGANEQYF. Using reference TRBV5-6 and TRBJ2-7 for the parts outside the CDR3, the full variable domain is DAGVTQSPTHLIKTRGQQVTLRCSPKSGHDTVSWYQQALGQGPQFIFQYYEEEERQRGNFPDRFSGHQFPNYSSELNVNALLLGDSALYLCASSRTGTGANEQYFGPGTRLTVT.

V usage is TRBV29-1 and J usage is TRBJ2-3, with D uncertain. Germline CDR1 and CDR2: SQVTM and ANQGSEA. V lost 6 bases and J lost 8, with 18 bases in between. CDR3 length: 13 residues. CDR3 sequence: CSVGGIQLGTQYF. CDR3 DNA sequence: TGCAGCGTAGGTGGTATTCAGTTGGGTACGCAGTATTTT.

This clonotype was observed a few times. The chain links TRBV6-2 or TRBV6-3 to TRBJ2-7; TRBD1 aligns across 7 bases. V trimming: 10 bases; J trimming: 3 bases; junction bases outside the gene matches: 12. The length of the CDR3 is 14 residues. Looked up from germline, CDR1 is MNHEY and CDR2 is SVGEGT. The CDR3 DNA sequence: TGTGCCATCAACGAACAGGGGCAGTTCTACGAGCAGTACTTC. Its translation is CAINEQGQFYEQYF.

The rearrangement uses TRBV29-1 and TRBJ2-7; TRBD2 agrees at 11 bases. CDR1 is SQVTM and CDR2 is ANQGSEA in the germline V gene. The CDR3 has 17 residues. V was clipped by 3 bases and J by 3 bases; unmatched bases: 13. CDR3 in amino acids: CSVDGLAGETSHYEQYF. CDR3 sequence (DNA): TGCAGCGTTGACGGACTAGCGGGTGAAACATCTCACTACGAGCAGTACTTC.

This clonotype was detected a few times. CDR3 region: CSAPAGASVSDTQYF. CDR3 sequence (DNA): TGCAGTGCCCCGGCCGGGGCTAGCGTTTCGGATACGCAGTATTTT. The chain joins TRBV20-1 to TRBJ2-3, with D possibly being TRBD2 (6 bases). CDR3 length: 15 amino acids. The V end was cut by 6 bases, the J end by 6 bases, with 22 bases between. Looked up from germline, CDR1 is DFQATT and CDR2 is SNEGSKA (reference sequence).

Only a few counts were recorded for this clonotype. Here the CDR3 reads CASSWGGTAKIEQFF. DNA for the CDR3: TGTGCCAGCAGCTGGGGGGGGACAGCAAAAATTGAGCAGTTCTTC. J is TRBJ2-1 and V is TRBV5-6; D is tentatively TRBD1 or TRBD2 (7 bases each). The CDR3 length is 15 residues. Germline CDR1 reads SGHDT; CDR2 reads YYEEEE. Deletions cut 3 bases from V and 9 bases from J, with 19 bases between.

This clonotype came up a few times. The V and J genes are TRBV7-8 and TRBJ1-6, with 9 bases that match TRBD1. J gave up 8 bases and V 0 bases, and 11 bases lay outside the gene matches. Germline V gene lookup returns CDR1 SGHVS and CDR2 FQNEAQ. The CDR3 runs to 18 residues. CDR3 in amino acids: CASSLATWPGQGHSPLHF. DNA of the CDR3: TGTGCCAGCAGCTTAGCGACGTGGCCGGGACAGGGTCATTCACCCCTCCACTTT. Together with reference TRBV7-8 and TRBJ1-6, the CDR3 gives the full variable domain: GAGVSQSPRYKVAKRGQDVALRCDPISGHVSLFWYQQALGQGPEFLTYFQNEAQLDKSGLPSDRFFAERPEGSVSTLKIQRTQQEDSAVYLCASSLATWPGQGHSPLHFGNGTRLTVT.

This clonotype appeared a few times. This rearrangement joins TRBV4-3 to TRBJ2-7, with TRBD1 matching 10 bases. The V gene's germline CDR1 is LGHNA and CDR2 YSLEER. The CDR3 is 15 residues long. Trimming removed 0 bases from V and 6 bases from J; junction bases left unmatched: 5. Here the CDR3 reads CASSQDPGTGAEQYF. DNA of the CDR3: TGCGCCAGCAGCCAAGATCCCGGGACAGGGGCCGAGCAGTACTTC.

This chain links TRBV5-1 with TRBJ1-1; 8 bases align to TRBD1. Germline loops: CDR1 SGHRS, CDR2 YFSETQ. V was clipped by 1 base and J by 5 bases; unmatched bases: 7. The CDR3 runs to 15 residues. CDR3 sequence reads: CASSLRTGTKTEAFF. The CDR3 region has the DNA TGCGCCAGCAGCTTGAGGACAGGGACAAAGACTGAAGCTTTCTTT.

A few counts support this clonotype. The chain uses TRBV11-2 and TRBJ1-2; D remains unclear. The CDR3 loop spans 13 amino acids. Looked up from germline, CDR1 is SGHAT and CDR2 is FQNNGV. Trimming pared 1 base from V and 6 bases from J, leaving 9 bases between. Here the CDR3 reads CASSLVRTDGYTF. CDR3 bases: TGTGCCAGCAGCTTAGTACGCACTGATGGCTACACCTTC.

The chain links TRBV6-1 to TRBJ2-7, with 9 bases identical to TRBD2. J lost 2 bases, V lost 6 bases, and 8 bases had no gene match. The CDR3 is 15 residues long. Germline V gene sequence: CDR1 MNHNS, CDR2 SASEGT. The CDR3 nucleotides are TGTGCCAGCAGACGTAGCGGGAGAGATGCCTACGAGCAGTACTTC. Protein product: CASRRSGRDAYEQYF.

This chain links TRBV4-2 with TRBJ2-1, with 11 bases aligning to TRBD2. The trim removed 3 bases at V and 3 bases at J, leaving 4 bases unmatched. The CDR3 is 16 amino acids. CDR1 and CDR2 from the germline V gene are LGHNA and YNFKEQ. The CDR3 sequence is CASSQSTSGNYNEQFF. DNA for the CDR3: TGTGCCAGCAGCCAGTCGACTAGCGGGAACTACAATGAGCAGTTCTTC.

The V call is TRBV9, the J call TRBJ2-1; 14 positions agree with TRBD2. CDR3 length equals 17 residues. With 4 bases clipped from V and 4 bases from J, the junction kept 7 bases outside the gene matches. The germline CDR1 and CDR2 sequences are SGDLS and YYNGEE. The CDR3 here is CASSPGTSGSPYNEQFF. In DNA, the CDR3 is TGTGCCAGCAGCCCAGGGACTAGCGGGAGTCCGTACAATGAGCAGTTCTTC.

This clonotype showed up many times. The chain uses TRBV29-1 and TRBJ2-1; 8 bases are a match to TRBD2. J was trimmed by 10 bases and V by 3 bases; bases with no gene match: 5. The length of the CDR3 is 12 residues. CDR1 SQVTM and CDR2 ANQGSEA come from the germline V gene. The CDR3 sequence is CSVEGSGKEQFF. The CDR3 region has the DNA TGCAGCGTTGAGGGTAGCGGGAAGGAGCAGTTCTTC.